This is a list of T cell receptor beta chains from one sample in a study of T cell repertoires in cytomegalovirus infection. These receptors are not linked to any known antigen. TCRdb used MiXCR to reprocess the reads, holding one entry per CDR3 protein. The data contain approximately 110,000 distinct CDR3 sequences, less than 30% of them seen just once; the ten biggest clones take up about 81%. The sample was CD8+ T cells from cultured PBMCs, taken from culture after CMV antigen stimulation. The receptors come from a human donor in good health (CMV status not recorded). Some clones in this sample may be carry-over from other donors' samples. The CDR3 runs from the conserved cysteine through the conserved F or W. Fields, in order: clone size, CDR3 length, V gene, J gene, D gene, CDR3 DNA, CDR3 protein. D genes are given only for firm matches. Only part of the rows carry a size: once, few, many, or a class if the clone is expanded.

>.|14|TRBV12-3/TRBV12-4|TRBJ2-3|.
TGTGCCAGCAGTCTTGGGGGCCTCCCAGATACGCAGTATTTT
CASSLGGLPDTQYF
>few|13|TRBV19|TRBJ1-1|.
TGTGCCAGTAGTATTTGGGGACCGACTGAAGCTTTCTTT
CASSIWGPTEAFF
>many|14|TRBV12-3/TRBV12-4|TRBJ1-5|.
TGTGCCAGCAGTTTGCGGTTTAGCAATCAGCCCCAGCATTTT
CASSLRFSNQPQHF
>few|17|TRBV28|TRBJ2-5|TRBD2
TGTGCCAGCAGTGGCCAGGAAGACCGGGGGGGGCCCGAGACCCAGTACTTC
CASSGQEDRGGPETQYF
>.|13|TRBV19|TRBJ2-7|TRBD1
TGTGCCACCGCCGGGACAGGGGAGTACGAGCAGTACTTC
CATAGTGEYEQYF
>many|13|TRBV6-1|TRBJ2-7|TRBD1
TGTGCCTCATGGGGACAGGGTACCTACGAGCAGTACTTC
CASWGQGTYEQYF
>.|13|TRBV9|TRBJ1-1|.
TGTGCCAGCAGCGTACCGGGGATCACTGAAGCTTTCTTT
CASSVPGITEAFF
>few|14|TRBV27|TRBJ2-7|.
TGTGCCAGCAGTTTAATGGGACAAATCTACGAGCAGTACTTC
CASSLMGQIYEQYF
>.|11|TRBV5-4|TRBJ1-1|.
TGTGCCGGCCTAAGGGGCGCTGAAGCTTTCTTT
CAGLRGAEAFF
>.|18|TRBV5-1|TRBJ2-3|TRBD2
TGCGCCAGCAGCCAGGGACTAGCGGGGGGGCTGATCACAGATACGCAGTATTTT
CASSQGLAGGLITDTQYF
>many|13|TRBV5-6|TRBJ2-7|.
TGTGCCAGCAGCACGATCCGGGGATACGAGCAGTACTTC
CASSTIRGYEQYF